This T cell receptor (beta chain) was sequenced during a study of CD4 and CD8 cells across lung adenocarcinoma regions. TCRdb reanalysed the PCR reads using MiXCR and keeps one entry per CDR3 protein. The data contain approximately 6,000 distinct CDR3 sequences, less than 55% of them seen just once; the ten biggest clones take up about 31%. Sample share makes this clonotype medium-sized. This CDR3 spans 14 amino acids. In germline, CDR1 is MGHDK, CDR2 SYGVNS. V lost 5 bases and J 6 bases, leaving 13 bases between the germline ends. The chain recombines TRBV25-1 with TRBJ2-2; D gene unclear. The TCR sequence derives from a female donor with lung adenocarcinoma. The CD4 and CD8 labels of this study may be unreliable. Sequenced sample: CD4+ T cells from the center of a lung tumor. This CDR3 is CASSSQDGSGELFF. The CDR3 region has the DNA TGTGCCAGCAGTAGTCAGGACGGTTCCGGGGAGCTGTTTTTT.